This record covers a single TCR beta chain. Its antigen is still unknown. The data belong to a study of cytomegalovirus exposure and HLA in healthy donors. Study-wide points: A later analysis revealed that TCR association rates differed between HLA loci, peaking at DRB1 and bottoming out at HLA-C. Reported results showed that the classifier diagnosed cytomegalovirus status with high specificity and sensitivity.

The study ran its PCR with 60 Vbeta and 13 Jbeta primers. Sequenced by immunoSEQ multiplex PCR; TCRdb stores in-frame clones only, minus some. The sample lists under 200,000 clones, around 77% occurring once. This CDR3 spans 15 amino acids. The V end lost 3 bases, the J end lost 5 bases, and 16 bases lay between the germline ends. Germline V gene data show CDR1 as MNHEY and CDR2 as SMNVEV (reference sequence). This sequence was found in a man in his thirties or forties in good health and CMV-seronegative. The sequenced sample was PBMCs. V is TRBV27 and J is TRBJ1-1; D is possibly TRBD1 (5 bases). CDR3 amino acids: CASSFRGRTRTEAFF. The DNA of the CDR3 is TGTGCCAGCAGTTTCCGGGGGAGAACTCGTACTGAAGCTTTCTTT.